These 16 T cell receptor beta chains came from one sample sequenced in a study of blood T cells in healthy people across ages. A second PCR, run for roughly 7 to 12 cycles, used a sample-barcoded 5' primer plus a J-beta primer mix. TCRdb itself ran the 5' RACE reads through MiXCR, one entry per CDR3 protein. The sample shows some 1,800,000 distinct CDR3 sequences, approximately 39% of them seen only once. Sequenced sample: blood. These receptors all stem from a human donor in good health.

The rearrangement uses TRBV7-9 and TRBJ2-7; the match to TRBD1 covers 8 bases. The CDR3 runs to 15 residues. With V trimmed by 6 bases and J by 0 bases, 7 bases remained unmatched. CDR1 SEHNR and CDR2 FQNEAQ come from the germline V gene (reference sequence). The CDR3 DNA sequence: TGTGCCAGCAGTCCCCGTCAGGGGGCCTCCTACGAGCAGTACTTC. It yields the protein CASSPRQGASYEQYF.

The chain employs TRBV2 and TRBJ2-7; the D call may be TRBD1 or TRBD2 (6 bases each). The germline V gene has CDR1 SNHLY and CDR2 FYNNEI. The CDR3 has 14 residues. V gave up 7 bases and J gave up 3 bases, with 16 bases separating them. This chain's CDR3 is CASIPSEGGYEQYF. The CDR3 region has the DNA TGTGCCAGCATCCCGTCTGAGGGGGGCTACGAGCAGTACTTC.

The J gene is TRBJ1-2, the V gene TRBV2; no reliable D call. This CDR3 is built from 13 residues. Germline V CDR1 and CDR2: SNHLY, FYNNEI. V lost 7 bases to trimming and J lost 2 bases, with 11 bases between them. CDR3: CASMTHANYGYTF. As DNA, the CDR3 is TGTGCCAGCATGACCCACGCGAACTATGGCTACACCTTC.

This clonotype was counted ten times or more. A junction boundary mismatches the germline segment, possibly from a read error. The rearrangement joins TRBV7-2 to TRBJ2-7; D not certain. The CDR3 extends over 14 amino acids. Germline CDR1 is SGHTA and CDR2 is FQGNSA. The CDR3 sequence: CASSLGQASSEQYF. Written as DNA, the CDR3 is TGTGCCAGCAGCTTAGGCCAAGCGTCCTCCGAGCAGTACTTC.

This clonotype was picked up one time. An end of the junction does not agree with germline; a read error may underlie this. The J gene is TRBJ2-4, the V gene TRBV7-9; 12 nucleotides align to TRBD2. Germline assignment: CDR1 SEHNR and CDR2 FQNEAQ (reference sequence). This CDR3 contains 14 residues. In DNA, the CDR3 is TGTGCCGGCAGCTTAGCCGGACTAGCGGGACCCCAGTACTTC. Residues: CAGSLAGLAGPQYF. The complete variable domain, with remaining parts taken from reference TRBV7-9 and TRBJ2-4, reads DTGVSQNPRHKITKRGQNVTFRCDPISEHNRLYWYRQTLGQGPEFLTYFQNEAQLEKSRLLSDRFSAERPKGSFSTLEIQRTEQGDSAMYLCAGSLAGLAGPQYFGAGTRLSVL.

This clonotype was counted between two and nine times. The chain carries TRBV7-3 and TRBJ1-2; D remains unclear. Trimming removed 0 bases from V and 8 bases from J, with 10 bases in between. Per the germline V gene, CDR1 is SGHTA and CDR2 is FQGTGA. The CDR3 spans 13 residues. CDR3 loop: CASSLTNLKGYTF. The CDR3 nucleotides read TGTGCCAGCAGCTTAACCAATCTAAAGGGCTACACCTTC.

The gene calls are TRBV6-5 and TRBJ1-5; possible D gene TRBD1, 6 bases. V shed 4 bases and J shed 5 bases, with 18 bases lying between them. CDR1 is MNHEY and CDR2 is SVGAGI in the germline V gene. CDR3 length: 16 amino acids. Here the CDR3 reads CASSFIFTGIDQPQHF. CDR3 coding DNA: TGTGCCAGCAGTTTTATATTTACAGGGATAGATCAGCCCCAGCATTTT.

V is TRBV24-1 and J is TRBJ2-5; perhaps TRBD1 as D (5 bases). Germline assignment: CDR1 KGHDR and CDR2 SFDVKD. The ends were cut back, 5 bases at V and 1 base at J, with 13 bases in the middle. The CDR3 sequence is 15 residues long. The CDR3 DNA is TGTGCCACCAGTGGGGGTGACAGTTTCCAAGAGACCCAGTACTTC. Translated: CATSGGDSFQETQYF.

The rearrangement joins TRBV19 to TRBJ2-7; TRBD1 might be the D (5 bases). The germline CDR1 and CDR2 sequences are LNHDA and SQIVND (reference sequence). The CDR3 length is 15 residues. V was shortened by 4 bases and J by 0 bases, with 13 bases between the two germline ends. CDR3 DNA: TGTGCCAGTAGTAGGGGCGGCTTTAGCTCCTACGAGCAGTACTTC. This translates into CASSRGGFSSYEQYF.

The CDR3 DNA is TGCAGCGGTACAACGGGGGGTCTAAGTGAAAAACTGTTTTTT. This encodes CSGTTGGLSEKLFF. The rearrangement uses TRBV29-1 and TRBJ1-4, with TRBD1 as a possible D gene (5 bases). CDR3 size: 14 residues. Trimming left V 7 bases short and J 7 bases short, with 19 bases between. The germline CDR1 and CDR2 sequences are SQVTM and ANQGSEA. Together with reference TRBV29-1 and TRBJ1-4, the CDR3 gives the full variable domain: SAVISQKPSRDICQRGTSLTIQCQVDSQVTMMFWYRQQPGQSLTLIATANQGSEATYESGFVIDKFPISRPNLTFSTLTVSNMSPEDSSIYLCSGTTGGLSEKLFFGSGTQLSVL.

The chain's CDR3 is CATSRDQGVYNEQFF. In DNA form, the CDR3 reads TGTGCCACCAGCAGAGATCAAGGGGTCTACAATGAGCAGTTCTTC. This chain joins TRBV15 and TRBJ2-1, with a tentative D call TRBD1 (5 bases). CDR1 is LNHNV and CDR2 is YYDKDF in the germline V gene (reference sequence). Trimming took off 0 bases at V and 3 bases at J, with 9 bases between the two ends. CDR3 size: 15 residues.

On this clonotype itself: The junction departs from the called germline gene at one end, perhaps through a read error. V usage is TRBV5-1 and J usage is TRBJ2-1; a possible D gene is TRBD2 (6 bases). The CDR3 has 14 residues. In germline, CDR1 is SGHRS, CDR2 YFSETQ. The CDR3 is CASSREPDYNGQFF. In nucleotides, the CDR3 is TGCGCCAGCAGCCGGGAGCCCGATTACAATGGGCAGTTCTTC.

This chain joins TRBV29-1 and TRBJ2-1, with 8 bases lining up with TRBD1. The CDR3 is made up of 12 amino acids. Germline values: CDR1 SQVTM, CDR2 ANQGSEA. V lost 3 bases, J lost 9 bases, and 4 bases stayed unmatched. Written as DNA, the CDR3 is TGCAGCGTTGACCAGGGGGCGGTTGAGCAGTTCTTC. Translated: CSVDQGAVEQFF.

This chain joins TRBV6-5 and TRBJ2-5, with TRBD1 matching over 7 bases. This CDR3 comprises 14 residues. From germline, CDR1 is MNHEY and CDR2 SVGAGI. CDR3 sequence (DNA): TGTGTCAGTATAAATCCGGACAGGCCAGAGACCCAGTACTTC. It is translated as CVSINPDRPETQYF.

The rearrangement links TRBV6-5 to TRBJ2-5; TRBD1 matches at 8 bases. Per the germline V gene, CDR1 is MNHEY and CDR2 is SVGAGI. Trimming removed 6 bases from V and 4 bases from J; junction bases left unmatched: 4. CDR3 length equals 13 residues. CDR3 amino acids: CASRPGQGETQYF. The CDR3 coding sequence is TGTGCCAGCAGGCCAGGACAGGGAGAGACCCAGTACTTC.

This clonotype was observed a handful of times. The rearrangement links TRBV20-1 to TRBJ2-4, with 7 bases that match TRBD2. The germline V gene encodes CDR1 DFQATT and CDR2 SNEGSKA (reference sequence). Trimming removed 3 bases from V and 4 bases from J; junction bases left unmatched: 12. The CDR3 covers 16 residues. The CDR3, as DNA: TGCAGTGCTAGCCCCTGGGGAGGGGTAGGAAAAAACATTCAGTACTTC. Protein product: CSASPWGGVGKNIQYF.